Sequencing of this T cell receptor beta chain was carried out in a study of blood T cells in healthy people across ages (dated by TCRdb to the mid-2010s). Regarding the study in general: Template switching captured roughly one uniquely barcoded TCR beta cDNA molecule per two T cells in model experiments. Age-related changes in TCR beta repertoire diversity were measured in the study by deep sequencing normalized with unique cDNA molecular identifiers. Donors were grouped into four age groups: young (average approximately 16 years), middle-aged (39), aged (over 55) and long-lived (approximately 75). To avoid experimental bias, donors of different ages were spread randomly across the sequencing lanes. Two additional independent replicas of 1 million unique cDNA reads from the same blood draw were analyzed for two donors (one aged 18 to 30 and one aged 80 or older). Findings and caveats that apply to the study as a whole: Estimates of total diversity based on one million sequenced T cells were considered lower bounds and underestimates. Because profiling used bulk unsorted PBMCs, naive and antigen-experienced compartments could not be compared conclusively. Compared with the aged group, more naive CD4+ T cells, fewer expanded clones and increased TCR diversity were shown by the long-lived group, suggesting age selection. A strong correlation was found between observed TCR beta diversity and the percentage of naive T cells measured by flow cytometry. Because donor CMV infection status was unknown, age-related changes in expanded clonotypes were potentially confounded. Observed TCR beta diversity per million T cells fell roughly linearly with age, and a significant reduction was already apparent by age about 38.

CDR1 and CDR2, per the germline V gene, are KGHDR and SFDVKD. Spanning cysteine to phenylalanine, the CDR3 consists of 13 amino acids. Just CDR3 DNA is preserved here, 39 bases in frame from base 1. At the junction V is shortened by 10 bases and J by 1 base, with 12 bases in between. As regards this clonotype: The target of this receptor is not known. No much larger clone is present one base from it, and per-base qualities are unavailable.

The roughly 38 donors, aged about 6 to 100 years, were systemically healthy Caucasian individuals from Russia. Roughly 9.5 milliliters of peripheral blood were drawn from each donor into EDTA-treated Vacutainer tubes. Ficoll-Paque density-gradient centrifugation was used to isolate PBMCs, with at least 6.5 million per sample. Trizol reagent was used to extract total RNA from PBMCs, with at least 5.5 micrograms per sample. The percentages of naive CD45RAhigh/CD27high T cells were determined by flow cytometry on a PBMC aliquot from every donor. Libraries were made using 5' RACE. The data were produced on an Illumina HiSeq 2500. A second PCR of about 7 to 12 cycles was run with a J-beta primer mix and a sample-barcoded 5' primer. A unique molecular identifier was introduced onto each TCR beta cDNA molecule by a template-switch 5' adaptor carrying 12 random nucleotides. Each sample yielded at least 2.5 million CDR3-containing paired-end reads. First-strand cDNA was synthesized from all RNA with the Mint cDNA synthesis kit, primed by a TRBC-specific oligonucleotide. Following uracil-DNA glycosylase treatment, all cDNA underwent a first 18-cycle PCR with the universal primers M1SS and BC2_uni_R. Regarding the original processing steps: Each sample was normalized by randomly selecting 1 million high-quality reads, each carrying a distinct molecular identifier. Reads with shared molecular identifiers were discarded instead of being binned into consensus sequences. MiTCR, set to a Q25 quality threshold and the strictest error-elimination algorithm, was used for CDR3 identification, clonotype clustering and error correction. A nonparametric unseen species model using Euler transformation provided a lower-bound estimate of total TCR beta diversity. The public reads were reanalyzed by TCRdb: fastp trimming at Q25, MiXCR alignment, in-frame beta chains only. Each CDR3 protein appears once, grouped with its most common genes and DNA. The V and J calls reflect TCRdb's pipeline rather than the authors' work. The sample yields more than 700,000 distinct CDR3 sequences; 53% were counted once. The ten largest clones add up to approximately 41% of the sample.

The receptor comes from a man of 80 years or more in good health. The chain is encoded by TRBV24-1 joined to TRBJ1-1, and TRBD1 may be the D gene, going by 5 matching bases. Sequencing was performed on blood. In nucleotides, the sequence is TGTGCCACTACCACTCAGGGGAACACTGAAGCTTTCTTT. Translated, this gives CATTTQGNTEAFF.